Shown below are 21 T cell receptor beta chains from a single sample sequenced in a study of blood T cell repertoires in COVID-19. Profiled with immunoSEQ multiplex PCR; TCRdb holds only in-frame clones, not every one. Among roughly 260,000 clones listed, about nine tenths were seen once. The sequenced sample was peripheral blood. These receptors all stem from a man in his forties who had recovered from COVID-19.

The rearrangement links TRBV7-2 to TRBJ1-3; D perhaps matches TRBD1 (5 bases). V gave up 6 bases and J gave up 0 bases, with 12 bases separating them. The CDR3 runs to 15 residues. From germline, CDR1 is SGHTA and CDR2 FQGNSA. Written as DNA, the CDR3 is TGTGCCAGCAGTGGACAAGCGTTCTCTGGAAACACCATATATTTT. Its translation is CASSGQAFSGNTIYF.

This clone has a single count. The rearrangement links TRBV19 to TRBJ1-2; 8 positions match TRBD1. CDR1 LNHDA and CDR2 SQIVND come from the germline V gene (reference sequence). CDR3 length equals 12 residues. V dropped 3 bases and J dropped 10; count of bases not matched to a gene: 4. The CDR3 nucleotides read TGTGCCAGTAGTATTGGGGACAGGCACTACACCTTC. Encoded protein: CASSIGDRHYTF.

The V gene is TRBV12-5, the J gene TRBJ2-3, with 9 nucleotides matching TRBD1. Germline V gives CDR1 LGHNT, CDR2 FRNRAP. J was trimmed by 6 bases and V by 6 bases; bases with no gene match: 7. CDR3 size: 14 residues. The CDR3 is CASGSGQGWDTQYF. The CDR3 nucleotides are TGTGCTAGTGGCTCGGGACAGGGTTGGGATACGCAGTATTTT.

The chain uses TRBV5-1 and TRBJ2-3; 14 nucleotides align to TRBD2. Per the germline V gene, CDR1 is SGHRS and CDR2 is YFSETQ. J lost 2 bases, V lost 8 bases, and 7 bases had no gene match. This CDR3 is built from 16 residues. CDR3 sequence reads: CASRLAGGPVTDTQYF. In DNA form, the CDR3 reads TGCGCCAGTCGACTAGCGGGGGGGCCCGTCACAGATACGCAGTATTTT.

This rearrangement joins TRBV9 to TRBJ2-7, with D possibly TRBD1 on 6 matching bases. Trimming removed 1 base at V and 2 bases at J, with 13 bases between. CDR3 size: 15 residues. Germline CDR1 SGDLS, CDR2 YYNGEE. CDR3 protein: CASSVTTGPPYEQYF. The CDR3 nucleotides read TGTGCCAGCAGCGTAACGACAGGCCCCCCCTACGAGCAGTACTTC. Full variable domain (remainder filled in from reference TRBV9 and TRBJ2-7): DSGVTQTPKHLITATGQRVTLRCSPRSGDLSVYWYQQSLDQGLQFLIQYYNGEERAKGNILERFSAQQFPDLHSELNLSSLELGDSALYFCASSVTTGPPYEQYFGPGTRLTVT.

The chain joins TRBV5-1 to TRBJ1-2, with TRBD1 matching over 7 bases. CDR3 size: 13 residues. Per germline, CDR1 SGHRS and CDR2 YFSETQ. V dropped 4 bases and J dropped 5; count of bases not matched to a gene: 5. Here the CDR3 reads CASSGDSKYGYTF. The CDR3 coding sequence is TGCGCCAGCAGCGGGGACAGTAAATATGGCTACACCTTC.

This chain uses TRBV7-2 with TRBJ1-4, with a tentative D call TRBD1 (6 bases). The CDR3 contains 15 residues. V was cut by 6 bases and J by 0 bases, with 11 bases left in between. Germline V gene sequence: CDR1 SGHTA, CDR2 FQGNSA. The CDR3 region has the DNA TGTGCCAGCAGTAAAACAGGGCCAACTAATGAAAAACTGTTTTTT. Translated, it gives CASSKTGPTNEKLFF. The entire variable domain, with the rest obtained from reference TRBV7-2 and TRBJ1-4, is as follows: GAGVSQSPSNKVTEKGKDVELRCDPISGHTALYWYRQSLGQGLEFLIYFQGNSAPDKSGLPSDRFSAERTGGSVSTLTIQRTQQEDSAVYLCASSKTGPTNEKLFFGSGTQLSVL.

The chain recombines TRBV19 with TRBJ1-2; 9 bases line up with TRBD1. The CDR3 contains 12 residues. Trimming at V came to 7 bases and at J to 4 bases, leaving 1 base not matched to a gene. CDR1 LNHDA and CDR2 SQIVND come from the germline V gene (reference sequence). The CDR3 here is CASTGQGYGYTF. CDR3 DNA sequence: TGTGCCAGTACGGGACAGGGCTATGGCTACACCTTC.

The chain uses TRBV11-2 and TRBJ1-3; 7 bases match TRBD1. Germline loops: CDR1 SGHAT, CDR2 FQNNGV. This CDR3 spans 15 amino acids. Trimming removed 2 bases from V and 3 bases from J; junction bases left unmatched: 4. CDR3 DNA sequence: TGTGCCAGCAGCTTAATGGCAGGGGGTGGAAACACCATATATTTT. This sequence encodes CASSLMAGGGNTIYF.

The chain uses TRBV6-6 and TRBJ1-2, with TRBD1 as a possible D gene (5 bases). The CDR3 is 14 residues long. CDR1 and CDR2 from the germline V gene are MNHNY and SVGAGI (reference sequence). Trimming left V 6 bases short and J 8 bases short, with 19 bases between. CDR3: CASSSVRGRGGYTF. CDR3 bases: TGTGCCAGCAGCTCCGTCCGGGGGAGAGGCGGCTACACCTTC.

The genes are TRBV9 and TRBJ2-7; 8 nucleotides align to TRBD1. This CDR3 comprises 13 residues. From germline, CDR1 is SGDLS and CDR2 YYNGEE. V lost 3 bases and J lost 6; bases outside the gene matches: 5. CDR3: CASSAGQALEQYF. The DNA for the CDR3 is TGTGCCAGCAGCGCGGGACAGGCCCTCGAGCAGTACTTC.

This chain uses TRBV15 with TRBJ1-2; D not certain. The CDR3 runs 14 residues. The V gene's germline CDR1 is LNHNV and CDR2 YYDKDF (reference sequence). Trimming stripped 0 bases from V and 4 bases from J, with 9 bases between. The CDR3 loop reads CATSRDRGVYGYTF. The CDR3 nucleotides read TGTGCCACCAGCAGAGATCGCGGTGTCTATGGCTACACCTTC.

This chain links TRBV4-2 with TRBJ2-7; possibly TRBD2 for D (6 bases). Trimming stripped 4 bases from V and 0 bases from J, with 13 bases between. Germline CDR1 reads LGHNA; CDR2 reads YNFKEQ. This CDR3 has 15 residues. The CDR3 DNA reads TGTGCCAGCAGCCTCGAGGGGCGGGGCTCCTACGAGCAGTACTTC. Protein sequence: CASSLEGRGSYEQYF.

CDR3: CASSRQGIPYGYTF. CDR3 nucleotide sequence: TGTGCCAGCAGTCGACAGGGGATCCCCTATGGCTACACCTTC. The chain is built from TRBV3-1 (or the pseudogene TRBV3-2) and TRBJ1-2, with TRBD1 matching 8 bases. The CDR3 sequence is 14 residues long. Germline CDR1 is LGHDT and CDR2 is YNNKEL (reference sequence). V gave up 6 bases and J gave up 4 bases; unmatched junction bases: 7.

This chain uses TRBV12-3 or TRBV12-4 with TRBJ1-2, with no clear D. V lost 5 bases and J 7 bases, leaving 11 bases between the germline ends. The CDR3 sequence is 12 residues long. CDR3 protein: CASSRTVSGYTF. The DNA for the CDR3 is TGTGCCAGCAGTCGAACAGTTTCTGGCTACACCTTC.

CDR3 nucleotide sequence: TGTGCCAGTAGTTCCTCCGCAGGACATATGGTGACCCAGTACTTC. Its protein is CASSSSAGHMVTQYF. V and J are TRBV19 and TRBJ2-5; D might be TRBD1 (5 bases). The CDR3 length is 15 residues. Per germline, CDR1 LNHDA and CDR2 SQIVND (reference sequence). The germline V and J ends were trimmed by 5 bases and 7 bases, with 20 bases remaining between them. Full variable domain (missing parts from reference TRBV19 and TRBJ2-5): DGGITQSPKYLFRKEGQNVTLSCEQNLNHDAMYWYRQDPGQGLRLIYYSQIVNDFQKGDIAEGYSVSREKKESFPLTVTSAQKNPTAFYLCASSSSAGHMVTQYFGPGTRLLVL.

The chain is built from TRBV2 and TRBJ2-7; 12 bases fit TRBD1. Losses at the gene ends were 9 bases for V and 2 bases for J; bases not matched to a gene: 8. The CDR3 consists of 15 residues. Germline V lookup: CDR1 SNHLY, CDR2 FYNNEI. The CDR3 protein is CASSLGQGATYEQYF. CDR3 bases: TGTGCCAGTTCCTTGGGACAGGGGGCAACCTACGAGCAGTACTTC.

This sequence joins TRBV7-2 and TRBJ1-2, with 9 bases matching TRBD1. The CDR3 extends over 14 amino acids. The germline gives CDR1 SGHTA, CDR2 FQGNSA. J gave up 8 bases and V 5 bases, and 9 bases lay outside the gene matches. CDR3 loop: CASSPTGGAGGYTF. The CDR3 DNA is TGTGCCAGCAGCCCCACAGGGGGCGCAGGGGGCTACACCTTC.

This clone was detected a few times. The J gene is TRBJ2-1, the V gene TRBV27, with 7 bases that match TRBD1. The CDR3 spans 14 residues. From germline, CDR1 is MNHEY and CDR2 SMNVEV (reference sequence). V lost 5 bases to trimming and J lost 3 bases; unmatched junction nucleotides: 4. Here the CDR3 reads CASSPGTVYNEQFF. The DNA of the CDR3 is TGTGCCAGCAGTCCCGGGACAGTCTACAATGAGCAGTTCTTC.

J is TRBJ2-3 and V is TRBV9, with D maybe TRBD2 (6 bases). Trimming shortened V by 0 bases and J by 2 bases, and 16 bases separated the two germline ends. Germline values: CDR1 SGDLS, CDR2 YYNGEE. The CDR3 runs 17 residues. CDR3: CASSVVGLDTLTDTQYF. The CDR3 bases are TGTGCCAGCAGCGTAGTGGGACTTGATACTCTCACAGATACGCAGTATTTT.

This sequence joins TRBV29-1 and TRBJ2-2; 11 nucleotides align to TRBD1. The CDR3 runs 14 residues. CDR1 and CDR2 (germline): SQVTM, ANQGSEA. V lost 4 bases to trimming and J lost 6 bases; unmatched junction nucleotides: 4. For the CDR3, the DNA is TGCAGCGTTGGGACAGGGGGCTCTGCCGGGGAGCTGTTTTTT. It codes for CSVGTGGSAGELFF.